This TCR beta chain was observed in a study of shared clonotypes between healthy human individuals. CD8 cells classed as naive were CD45RO-negative and positively selected for CCR7, excluding terminally differentiated effector memory CD45RA+ cells. It was across several immunoSEQ plates that each subset's genomic DNA was evenly split. Sorted-subset replicate PCR reactions were performed with 200 ng DNA, corresponding to tens of thousands of T cell genomes. Only in-frame clones appear in the TCRdb table, and some are missing; sequencing was by immunoSEQ multiplex PCR. This table has some 2.1 million clones, 85% to 95% appearing once. The specimen sequenced was naive CD8+ T cells sorted from blood. This receptor was identified in a man aged 18 to 35 in good health.

This CDR3 reads CASSGARMNTEAFF. The CDR3 DNA reads TGTGCCAGCAGCGGGGCCCGCATGAACACTGAAGCTTTCTTT. V gene TRBV2 combines with J gene TRBJ1-1, with TRBD1 as a possible D gene (5 bases). The V gene lost 6 bases and the J gene lost 0 bases, with 11 bases spanning the gap. The CDR3 has 14 amino acids. In germline, CDR1 is SNHLY, CDR2 FYNNEI.